These T cell receptor beta chains were read from a single sample in a study of CD8+CD57+ T cells in acquired aplastic anemia. TCRdb re-called the reads with MiXCR, one entry per CDR3 protein. The table shows 100,000 to 150,000 distinct CDR3 sequences, with around 46% occurring only once. Sequenced material: sorted CD4+, CD8+, or CD8+CD57+ T cells (not recorded which) from PBMCs. The origin of the receptors is a human donor in good health, serving as a control. Each CDR3 is given with its conserved first and last residue. Each record gives: V gene, clone size, D gene, J gene, CDR3 DNA, CDR3 protein. A D gene is named only where the DNA matches it firmly. Part of the rows lack a size; the others show once, few, many or a class for expanded clones.

V: TRBV12-3/TRBV12-4
size: .
D: .
J: TRBJ1-1
DNA: TGTGCCAGCACACCACTGCCCGGCACTGAAGCTTTCTTT
CDR3: CASTPLPGTEAFF

V: TRBV20-1
size: once
D: TRBD2
J: TRBJ2-3
DNA: TGCAGTGCACTAGCGGGGACCCGGGATACGCAGTATTTT
CDR3: CSALAGTRDTQYF

V: TRBV19
size: many
D: .
J: TRBJ1-5
DNA: TGTGCCAGTAGTATTGGGCGGGATCAGCCCCAGCATTTT
CDR3: CASSIGRDQPQHF

V: TRBV24-1
size: .
D: TRBD1
J: TRBJ2-3
DNA: TGTGCCACCAGTGAGGGACAGTGGCTGGATACGCAGTATTTT
CDR3: CATSEGQWLDTQYF

V: TRBV10-3
size: many
D: .
J: TRBJ2-7
DNA: TGTGCCATCAGTGTGGCAGGGCTGGGGGAGCAGTACTTC
CDR3: CAISVAGLGEQYF

V: TRBV2
size: few
D: .
J: TRBJ2-2
DNA: TGTGCCAGCAGCGGGGGACAGAAATCCGGGGAGCTGTTTTTT
CDR3: CASSGGQKSGELFF

V: TRBV10-3
size: .
D: TRBD1
J: TRBJ2-7
DNA: TGTGCCATCAGTGAGTCTAAGGGACAGACAGCTTCCTACGAGCAGTACTTC
CDR3: CAISESKGQTASYEQYF

V: TRBV7-2
size: many
D: .
J: TRBJ2-1
DNA: TGTGCCAGCACCAGCCAGCCCGGGGGATACAATGAGCAGTTCTTC
CDR3: CASTSQPGGYNEQFF

V: TRBV7-6
size: .
D: TRBD2
J: TRBJ2-7
DNA: TGTGCCAGCAGCTTACAGCCTAGCGGGGGGATCTACGAGCAGTACTTC
CDR3: CASSLQPSGGIYEQYF

V: TRBV11-2
size: .
D: .
J: TRBJ1-6
DNA: TGTGCCAGCAGCTTAATTTCGGCACCCTATAATTCACCCCTCCACTTT
CDR3: CASSLISAPYNSPLHF

V: TRBV19
size: .
D: .
J: TRBJ1-1
DNA: TGTGCCAGTAGTACGGGACACCCGATGAACACTGAAGCTTTCTTT
CDR3: CASSTGHPMNTEAFF

V: TRBV7-3
size: many
D: TRBD1
J: TRBJ2-3
DNA: TGTGCCAGCAGCTTAATCGGGACAGTCACAGATACGCAGTATTTT
CDR3: CASSLIGTVTDTQYF

V: TRBV29-1
size: .
D: TRBD1
J: TRBJ2-7
DNA: TGCAGCGTCGTTTCAGGGGGCACTTACGAGCAGTACTTC
CDR3: CSVVSGGTYEQYF

V: TRBV5-1
size: .
D: .
J: TRBJ1-1
DNA: TGCGCCAGCAGCTTTCGGGGAGGAATGGAAGCTTTCTTT
CDR3: CASSFRGGMEAFF

V: TRBV5-1
size: many
D: .
J: TRBJ2-7
DNA: TGCGCCAGCAGCTTGGTTTCTCCCTCCTACGAGCAGTACTTC
CDR3: CASSLVSPSYEQYF

V: TRBV20-1
size: .
D: TRBD2
J: TRBJ2-7
DNA: TGCAGTGCTAGAGCCTCGCGGGGGGGCCTCTCCTACGAGCAGTACTTC
CDR3: CSARASRGGLSYEQYF

V: TRBV4-2
size: .
D: TRBD2
J: TRBJ2-1
DNA: TGTTCCAGCAGCCAAGAGGCCGGTAGCGGGCCGGATGAGCAGTTCTTC
CDR3: CSSSQEAGSGPDEQFF

V: TRBV19
size: .
D: TRBD1
J: TRBJ2-7
DNA: TGTGCCAGTAGTATTGGGACAGGAGGGGTCTACGAGCAGTACTTC
CDR3: CASSIGTGGVYEQYF

V: TRBV20-1
size: many
D: .
J: TRBJ2-1
DNA: TGCAGTGCTAAGGCCCCCGGCTCCTACAATGAGCAGTTCTTC
CDR3: CSAKAPGSYNEQFF

V: TRBV12-3/TRBV12-4
size: few
D: TRBD1
J: TRBJ1-1
DNA: TGTGCCAGCAGAACAGGGGCGCAAATCCCTGGACTACCGAACACTGAAGCTTTCTTT
CDR3: CASRTGAQIPGLPNTEAFF

V: TRBV10-3
size: .
D: .
J: TRBJ2-5
DNA: TGTGCCATCGGCTCTGAGGGGGGCCAAGAGACCCAGTACTTC
CDR3: CAIGSEGGQETQYF

V: TRBV2
size: .
D: .
J: TRBJ1-1
DNA: TGTGCCAGTACCGACAGAAGGGGGAACACTGAAGCTTTCTTT
CDR3: CASTDRRGNTEAFF

V: TRBV2
size: .
D: TRBD2
J: TRBJ2-7
DNA: TGTGCCAGCAGCCAGGAGCGGGGCTACGAGCAGTACTTC
CDR3: CASSQERGYEQYF

V: TRBV5-1
size: many
D: .
J: TRBJ1-2
DNA: TGCGCCAGCAGAGTTGGTGCTGGAGAGGATGGCTACACCTTC
CDR3: CASRVGAGEDGYTF

V: TRBV12-3/TRBV12-4
size: many
D: TRBD1
J: TRBJ1-1
DNA: TGTGCCAGCAGTCTCGCAGGGGGCGCCATGAACACTGAAGCTTTCTTT
CDR3: CASSLAGGAMNTEAFF

V: TRBV11-2
size: once
D: TRBD1
J: TRBJ2-6
DNA: TGTGCCAGCAGCGACCGGGACAGGGGAAGTTCTGGGGCCAACGTCCTGACTTTC
CDR3: CASSDRDRGSSGANVLTF